The clone carrying this T cell receptor beta chain has just one count. Its antigen remains unknown. This CDR3 is also generated by other DNA sequences in the sample. This sample is drawn from a study of T cell responses to AZD1222 COVID-19 vaccine. Whole-study findings and limits: Baseline serostatus was positive in only a handful of AZD1222 recipients.

TCRdb's table, derived via immunoSEQ multiplex PCR, lists solely in-frame clones and lacks some. The sample shows some 100,000 clones, 75% to 95% of them seen only once. Germline-derived CDR1 and CDR2 are SNHLY and FYNNEI. The CDR3 sequence is 16 residues long. Trimming shortened V by 1 base and J by 0 bases, and 7 bases separated the two germline ends. The sequence was collected from an adult in good health. The V call is TRBV2, the J call TRBJ1-6; no definite D call. Sample: peripheral blood, taken on day 0 of AZD1222 vaccination. CDR3 in amino acids: CASSEGGSSYNSPLHF. The CDR3, as DNA: TGTGCCAGCAGTGAAGGCGGGAGCTCCTATAATTCACCCCTCCACTTT.